Below, 29 T cell receptor beta chains from the same sample are listed, as sequenced in a study of OX40 agonist ivuxolimab in advanced cancers. The method was immunoSEQ multiplex PCR; TCRdb's version includes in-frame clones alone and lacks a portion of them. Of over 30,000 clones in the sample, around 80% were seen once. Source: CD4+ or CD8+ T cells sorted from blood, taken in a trial of the OX40 agonist ivuxolimab. The origin of the receptors is an adult with an advanced solid tumor such as melanoma, head and neck, liver or kidney cancer.

The rearrangement links TRBV4-1 to TRBJ2-7, with no clear D. With 0 bases removed from V and 0 bases from J, the gap between germline ends came to 3 bases. CDR1 is MGHRA and CDR2 is YSYEKL in the germline V gene. The CDR3 loop spans 13 amino acids. The CDR3: CASSQDSSYEQYF. CDR3 in DNA: TGCGCCAGCAGCCAAGACAGCTCCTACGAGCAGTACTTC.

This clone was found a few times. V usage is TRBV30 and J usage is TRBJ2-2; no reliable D call. Germline V gene sequence: CDR1 GTSNPN, CDR2 SVGIG (reference sequence). The CDR3 length is 14 residues. With 0 bases removed from V and 0 bases from J, the gap between germline ends came to 5 bases. The CDR3 sequence: CAWSVHPNTGELFF. The CDR3 bases are TGTGCCTGGAGTGTACATCCGAACACCGGGGAGCTGTTTTTT.

The chain is built from TRBV2 and TRBJ2-1, with 8 bases lining up with TRBD2. CDR3 length: 14 amino acids. Germline CDR1 and CDR2: SNHLY and FYNNEI. V dropped 9 bases and J dropped 4; count of bases not matched to a gene: 8. In DNA form, the CDR3 reads TGTGCCAGGAACCCTGCGGGGGGTTACAATGAGCAGTTCTTC. Its translation is CARNPAGGYNEQFF.

This chain joins TRBV6-5 and TRBJ2-7, with TRBD1 identical over 8 bases. The CDR3 is 14 amino acids. Germline CDR1 is MNHEY and CDR2 is SVGAGI. Unmatched junction bases numbered 6, after V lost 3 bases and J lost 5 bases. The CDR3 nucleotides read TGTGCCAGCAGTTATCAGGGACAGGTCAACGAGCAGTACTTC. Its protein product is CASSYQGQVNEQYF.

This sequence joins TRBV10-3 and TRBJ1-2; D ambiguous. Germline CDR1 is ENHRY and CDR2 is SYGVKD. This CDR3 is 14 amino acids long. Trimming shortened V by 3 bases and J by 8 bases, and 16 bases separated the two germline ends. CDR3 residues: CAISDARDSGGYTF. CDR3 coding DNA: TGTGCCATCAGTGATGCGAGAGACTCGGGAGGCTACACCTTC.

This clone has a handful of counts. The J gene is TRBJ1-1, the V gene TRBV5-1, with no clear D. The CDR3 totals 15 residues. Deletions cut 0 bases from V and 0 bases from J, with 9 bases between. The germline V gene has CDR1 SGHRS and CDR2 YFSETQ. In DNA form, the CDR3 reads TGCGCCAGCAGCTTGGGGACGACCATGAACACTGAAGCTTTCTTT. It is translated as CASSLGTTMNTEAFF. The whole variable domain, remainder taken from reference TRBV5-1 and TRBJ1-1, is KAGVTQTPRYLIKTRGQQVTLSCSPISGHRSVSWYQQTPGQGLQFLFEYFSETQRNKGNFPGRFSGRQFSNSRSEMNVSTLELGDSALYLCASSLGTTMNTEAFFGQGTRLTVV.

This chain joins TRBV9 and TRBJ2-1, with D tentatively TRBD2 (5 bases). The CDR3 sequence is 17 residues long. Per the germline V gene, CDR1 is SGDLS and CDR2 is YYNGEE. The germline V and J ends were trimmed by 0 bases and 0 bases, with 13 bases remaining between them. Written as DNA, the CDR3 is TGTGCCAGCAGCGTAGGATGGTCGGGGAGCTCCTACAATGAGCAGTTCTTC. This gives the protein CASSVGWSGSSYNEQFF.

This clone was observed a few times. V gene TRBV4-1 combines with J gene TRBJ1-1, with 7 bases fitting TRBD1. Germline CDR1 and CDR2: MGHRA and YSYEKL. The length of the CDR3 is 12 residues. Trimming cost V 8 bases and J 4 bases; bases outside gene matches: 4. The CDR3 reads CASGDRATEAFF. DNA of the CDR3: TGCGCCAGCGGTGACAGGGCCACTGAAGCTTTCTTT.

The V gene is TRBV5-4, the J gene TRBJ2-3, with D possibly matching TRBD1 (5 bases). Between the trimmed V and J ends, which lost 0 bases and 2 bases, there was a span of 19 bases. Germline lookup yields CDR1 SGHNT and CDR2 YYREEE (reference sequence). The CDR3 extends over 18 amino acids. The CDR3 nucleotides are TGTGCCAGCAGCTTGGGGCAGGGCAGGGTTTCCCCCACAGATACGCAGTATTTT. Translating gives CASSLGQGRVSPTDTQYF.

This clone was detected only a few times. The rearrangement uses TRBV4-1 and TRBJ1-4; D is uncertain. Germline-derived CDR1 and CDR2 are MGHRA and YSYEKL. V was shortened by 0 bases and J by 10 bases, with 12 bases between the two germline ends. The CDR3 extends over 14 amino acids. The CDR3 region has the DNA TGCGCCAGCAGCCAAGAAGGTTCGTTTGGAAAACTGTTTTTT. Protein product: CASSQEGSFGKLFF.

The genes are TRBV10-1 and TRBJ2-5, with D unresolved. The V end was cut by 4 bases, the J end by 5 bases, with 14 bases between. Germline V CDR1 and CDR2: WNHNN, SYGVQD (reference sequence). This CDR3 comprises 14 residues. The CDR3 DNA reads TGCGCCAGCAGTGCGACACTTGAAGGGGAGACCCAGTACTTC. Its protein product is CASSATLEGETQYF.

The chain joins TRBV5-1 to TRBJ1-1; TRBD1 is a possible D gene (5 bases). V lost 0 bases to trimming and J lost 2 bases, with 11 bases between them. Germline V gene sequence: CDR1 SGHRS, CDR2 YFSETQ. The CDR3 loop spans 15 amino acids. The CDR3 here is CASSLEGQGNTEAFF. In DNA form, the CDR3 reads TGCGCCAGCAGCTTGGAAGGCCAGGGTAACACTGAAGCTTTCTTT.

CDR3 sequence (DNA): TGCGCCAGCAGCGGGAGCTCCTACGAGCAGTACTTC. As protein: CASSGSSYEQYF. V and J are TRBV5-1 and TRBJ2-7, with D perhaps TRBD2 (5 bases). The CDR3 is made up of 12 amino acids. The V gene lost 4 bases and the J gene lost 0 bases, with 5 bases spanning the gap. The V gene's germline CDR1 is SGHRS and CDR2 YFSETQ.

J is TRBJ2-7 and V is TRBV20-1, with no clear D. The CDR3 length is 11 residues. Germline V CDR1 and CDR2: DFQATT, SNEGSKA (reference sequence). Deletions cut 0 bases from V and 6 bases from J, with 6 bases between. Written as DNA, the CDR3 is TGCAGTGCTAGAGATACCTCCGAGCAGTACGTC. Residues: CSARDTSEQYV.

The gene calls are TRBV6-1 and TRBJ1-4; D call uncertain. The germline V gene has CDR1 MNHNS and CDR2 SASEGT. CDR3 length equals 11 residues. Trimming removed 7 bases from V and 5 bases from J, with 5 bases in between. In DNA, the CDR3 is TGTGCCAGCATAGGGAATGAAAAACTGTTTTTT. It yields the protein CASIGNEKLFF.

This clone is a singleton in its sample. The chain has TRBV4-1 and TRBJ2-5; 9 nucleotides line up with TRBD2. The CDR3 has 16 residues. CDR1 is MGHRA, CDR2 YSYEKL, per germline. J was trimmed by 0 bases and V by 1 base; bases with no gene match: 3. The CDR3 spells CASSQGSGGYQETQYF. DNA for the CDR3: TGCGCCAGCAGCCAAGGTAGCGGGGGTTACCAAGAGACCCAGTACTTC.

This rearrangement joins TRBV25-1 to TRBJ2-5; maybe TRBD2 (5 bases). V shed 4 bases and J shed 5 bases, with 11 bases lying between them. Germline lookup yields CDR1 MGHDK and CDR2 SYGVNS. CDR3 length: 13 residues. CDR3: CASSGYGVETQYF. CDR3 sequence (DNA): TGTGCCAGCAGTGGGTACGGGGTGGAGACCCAGTACTTC.

J is TRBJ1-5 and V is TRBV5-1, with D tentatively TRBD1 (6 bases). This CDR3 comprises 15 residues. Germline V gene data show CDR1 as SGHRS and CDR2 as YFSETQ. Between the trimmed V and J ends, which lost 5 bases and 0 bases, there was a span of 12 bases. CDR3 coding DNA: TGCGCCAGCAGGCCAGGACAGAATAGCAATCAGCCCCAGCATTTT. Its translation is CASRPGQNSNQPQHF.

This chain links TRBV6-1 with TRBJ1-6; D gene ambiguous. The germline V gene encodes CDR1 MNHNS and CDR2 SASEGT. Trimming pared 7 bases from V and 0 bases from J, leaving 10 bases between. The CDR3 sequence is 15 residues long. CDR3 coding DNA: TGTGCCAGCATAGCTAGACTCTCCTATAATTCACCCCTCCACTTT. Its protein product is CASIARLSYNSPLHF.

The rearrangement links TRBV6-5 to TRBJ2-7, with D unresolved. V was cut by 5 bases and J by 3 bases, with 11 bases left in between. The germline V gene encodes CDR1 MNHEY and CDR2 SVGAGI. This CDR3 spans 13 amino acids. For the CDR3, the DNA is TGTGCCAGCAGTGAAGGGCCTCACTACGAGCAGTACGTC. This translates into CASSEGPHYEQYV.

This chain links TRBV30 with TRBJ2-2; D not resolved. Trimming stripped 3 bases from V and 6 bases from J, with 14 bases between. The germline V gene encodes CDR1 GTSNPN and CDR2 SVGIG (reference sequence). The CDR3 contains 14 residues. The CDR3: CAWRPIPSSGELFF. The DNA of the CDR3 is TGTGCCTGGAGACCCATCCCCTCGTCCGGGGAGCTGTTTTTT.

This sequence joins TRBV10-1 and TRBJ1-2; the D gene is possibly TRBD1 (5 bases). The CDR3 is made up of 14 amino acids. Germline V gene lookup returns CDR1 WNHNN and CDR2 SYGVQD (reference sequence). V lost 3 bases to trimming and J lost 7 bases, with 15 bases between them. The CDR3 region is CASSDIRGEGGYTF. The CDR3 DNA follows: TGCGCCAGCAGTGATATCCGGGGGGAGGGTGGCTACACCTTC.

In its sample, this clone ranks as medium-sized. The genes are TRBV2 and TRBJ1-6; no clear D gene. CDR3 length equals 14 residues. The germline V gene has CDR1 SNHLY and CDR2 FYNNEI. Between the trimmed V and J ends, which lost 4 bases and 7 bases, there was a span of 11 bases. DNA for the CDR3: TGTGCCAGCAGTGGGCAGCGCACAAATTCACCCCTCCACTTT. Protein sequence: CASSGQRTNSPLHF.

The J gene is TRBJ1-3, the V gene TRBV5-5; D call uncertain. This CDR3 is 16 amino acids long. The germline V gene has CDR1 SGHKS and CDR2 YYEKEE (reference sequence). V shed 4 bases and J shed 0 bases, with 14 bases lying between them. The CDR3 here is CASSPTRLNSGNTIYF. CDR3 nucleotide sequence: TGTGCCAGCAGCCCCACTCGTTTAAACTCTGGAAACACCATATATTTT. Supplemented by reference TRBV5-5 and TRBJ1-3, the full variable domain reads DAGVTQSPTHLIKTRGQQVTLRCSPISGHKSVSWYQQVLGQGPQFIFQYYEKEERGRGNFPDRFSARQFPNYSSELNVNALLLGDSALYLCASSPTRLNSGNTIYFGEGSWLTVV.

The genes are TRBV7-6 and TRBJ2-5; 10 bases are shared with TRBD1. The germline gives CDR1 SGHVS, CDR2 FNYEAQ. V gave up 5 bases and J gave up 5 bases; unmatched junction bases: 5. The CDR3 sequence is 14 residues long. CDR3: CASSRQGARETQYF. The CDR3 bases are TGTGCCAGCAGCCGACAGGGGGCGCGGGAGACCCAGTACTTC.

The gene calls are TRBV5-1 and TRBJ2-2, with D possibly being TRBD1 (5 bases). Germline assignment: CDR1 SGHRS and CDR2 YFSETQ. The CDR3 sequence is 16 residues long. V was pared by 5 bases and J by 5 bases, with 19 bases between. As DNA, the CDR3 is TGCGCCAGCAGACAGCAGGCAGGGTCGGCGACCGGGGAGCTGTTTTTT. Its protein is CASRQQAGSATGELFF.

This chain links TRBV5-4 with TRBJ2-5, with TRBD2 matching over 10 bases. Per germline, CDR1 SGHNT and CDR2 YYREEE (reference sequence). The CDR3 spans 16 residues. The V and J ends lost 4 bases and 3 bases, in that order; junction bases with no gene match: 9. The CDR3 spells CASSPQSTSGEETQYF. The CDR3 region has the DNA TGTGCCAGCAGCCCCCAGTCCACTAGCGGGGAAGAGACCCAGTACTTC.

This chain connects TRBV7-9 to TRBJ2-7; D possibly corresponds to TRBD1 (5 bases). The V and J ends lost 5 bases and 4 bases respectively, with 12 bases between them. CDR1 is SEHNR, CDR2 FQNEAQ, per germline (reference sequence). The CDR3 sequence is 13 residues long. In DNA form, the CDR3 reads TGTGCCAGCAGCCTTAACCAGGGTTACGAGCAGTACTTC. Its protein is CASSLNQGYEQYF. Supplemented by reference TRBV7-9 and TRBJ2-7, the full variable domain reads DTGVSQNPRHKITKRGQNVTFRCDPISEHNRLYWYRQTLGQGPEFLTYFQNEAQLEKSRLLSDRFSAERPKGSFSTLEIQRTEQGDSAMYLCASSLNQGYEQYFGPGTRLTVT.

The CDR3 nucleotides are TGTGCCAGCTCACCAAGCCGGGGGGGCTCAGAGACCCAGTACTTC. This encodes CASSPSRGGSETQYF. This chain joins TRBV18 and TRBJ2-5, with TRBD2 matching over 8 bases. The CDR3 totals 15 residues. Per the germline V gene, CDR1 is KGHSH and CDR2 is LQKENI. Germline trimming cut 2 bases from V and 4 bases from J; bases unmatched to any gene: 6. Full variable domain (missing parts from reference TRBV18 and TRBJ2-5): NAGVMQNPRHLVRRRGQEARLRCSPMKGHSHVYWYRQLPEEGLKFMVYLQKENIIDESGMPKERFSAEFPKEGPSILRIQQVVRGDSAAYFCASSPSRGGSETQYFGPGTRLLVL.